Listed below are T cell receptor beta chains from one sample, sequenced in a study of identical twins. TCRdb re-called the 5' RACE reads through MiXCR, storing one row per CDR3 protein. Here the sample spans 200,000 to 250,000 distinct CDR3 sequences, around 8.1% being singletons. These data also featured in a second study, about yellow fever vaccine responses in identical twins.

Sequencing input: memory (CD45RO+) T cells sorted from blood. The receptors were sampled from a woman under 30 in good health. The CDR3 runs from the conserved cysteine through the conserved F or W. A D gene is named only where the DNA matches it firmly. The size of a clone is reported for some rows only, either as once, few or many, or as a class for expanded clones.

clone_size	v_call	d_call	cdr3_length	j_call	cdr3_nt	cdr3_aa
few	TRBV6-1	NA	12	TRBJ2-3	TGTGCCAGCAGTGAAGAGCACTTCAGGCAGTATTTT	CASSEEHFRQYF
many	TRBV15	NA	14	TRBJ2-7	TGTGCCACCAGCTTCGATCGCAGGTCGAACGAGCAGTACTTC	CATSFDRRSNEQYF
few	TRBV18	NA	14	TRBJ2-2	TGTGCCAGCTCAGCTACACAAGACACCGGGGAGCTGTTTTTT	CASSATQDTGELFF
few	TRBV10-2	NA	14	TRBJ2-3	TGCGCCAGCAGGGCTTTAGGACTCACAGATACGCAGTATTTT	CASRALGLTDTQYF
many	TRBV12-3/TRBV12-4	NA	14	TRBJ1-1	TGTGCCAGCAGTTTGTGGGGTATGAACACTGAAGCTTTCTTT	CASSLWGMNTEAFF
NA	TRBV20-1	NA	13	TRBJ1-6	TGCAGTGCTAGGGGAGGGGATCATTCACCCCTCCACTTT	CSARGGDHSPLHF
few	TRBV14	TRBD1	15	TRBJ2-3	TGTGCCAGCAGCCAACAGGGGGCTCGATCAGATACGCAGTATTTT	CASSQQGARSDTQYF
NA	TRBV7-8	NA	14	TRBJ1-1	TGTGCCAGCAGCTTCCAGGGGTACGGCACTGAAGCTTTCTTT	CASSFQGYGTEAFF
NA	TRBV27	TRBD1	15	TRBJ2-5	TGTGCCAGCGGGTTCCGACAGGGACAGGTTGAGACCCAGTACTTC	CASGFRQGQVETQYF
many	TRBV14	NA	14	TRBJ2-3	TGTGCCAGCAGCCTAGGACAAAAAGCAGATACGCAGTATTTT	CASSLGQKADTQYF
many	TRBV3-1	TRBD2	15	TRBJ2-1	TGTGCCAGCAGCCGTAGCGGGGGGGCCCGAAATGAGCAGTTCTTC	CASSRSGGARNEQFF